This T cell receptor beta chain was observed in a study of blood T cell repertoires in COVID-19. The CDR3 consists of 15 residues. V dropped 0 bases and J dropped 3; count of bases not matched to a gene: 2. The germline V gene has CDR1 SEHNR and CDR2 FQNEAQ (reference sequence). Participants were aged roughly 18 to 90 years, lived in over 20 US areas, and enrolled virtually. Here immunoSEQ multiplex PCR was the method, and the copy in TCRdb shows in-frame clones only, minus some. Of roughly 270,000 clones listed, around 85% are singletons. The source material was PBMCs or T cells enriched from blood (not recorded which). The chain links TRBV7-9 to TRBJ1-5, with 7 bases aligning to TRBD1. This clonotype originated in a woman aged 50 to 60 who had recovered from COVID-19. The CDR3 region has the DNA TGTGCCAGCAGCTTAGCAGGGGGCGTCAATCAGCCCCAGCATTTT. Its translation is CASSLAGGVNQPQHF.